This TCR beta chain appears in the sequencing data of a study of cytomegalovirus exposure and HLA in healthy donors. Study conclusions and caveats: TCR beta sequences numbering 15,000 to 20,000 were associated with HLA alleles at 0.05 false discovery rate in a later analysis.

Researchers ran the PCR with 60 Vbeta and 13 Jbeta primers. TCRdb's copy holds only in-frame clones and misses some; the assay was immunoSEQ multiplex PCR. Among under 200,000 clones listed, about 80% were seen once. With respect to this clone: The antigen is undetermined.

Trimming took 0 bases from V and 13 from J, leaving 15 bases between them. The CDR3 is 13 residues long. Germline CDR1 reads LGHNA; CDR2 reads YNFKEQ. The TCR sequence derives from a man younger than 35 in good health and CMV-seropositive. V is TRBV4-2 and J is TRBJ1-1, with D uncertain. Sequencing used PBMCs. The CDR3 reads CASSQDPGRKGFF. The CDR3 DNA sequence: TGTGCCAGCAGCCAAGATCCCGGGAGGAAGGGTTTCTTT.